The 5 T cell receptor beta chains reported below all come from one sample, sequenced in a study of T cell clonality in common variable immunodeficiency. The assay was immunoSEQ multiplex PCR, and TCRdb's table has in-frame clones only and misses some. In total the sample includes around 34,000 clones, none of them seen once. Sequencing was carried out using peripheral blood mononuclear cells. These receptors originate from a person aged 18 to 70 in good health.

This clone has a count of ten or more. The read terminates 3 residues before the CDR3 end, so the remaining end is supplied by the germline J gene. The chain couples TRBV10-3 to TRBJ2-1; 12 bases match TRBD2. This CDR3 is 15 amino acids long. Trimming cost V 8 bases and J 9 bases; bases outside gene matches: 11. Germline CDR1 and CDR2: ENHRY and SYGVKD. CDR3 DNA, as far as it was read: TGTGCCATCCGCTCGACTAGCGGGAGTTCGGTTGAG. Amino acids: CAIRSTSGSSVE. The whole CDR3 sequence reads CAIRSTSGSSVEQFF.

This clone was counted many times. The DNA ends 3 residues before the CDR3 does, and the rest of the CDR3 is filled in from the germline J gene. The V and J genes are TRBV11-2 and TRBJ2-7, with D perhaps matching TRBD2 (6 bases). Per the germline V gene, CDR1 is SGHAT and CDR2 is FQNNGV. CDR3 size: 15 residues. Trimming removed 0 bases at V and 3 bases at J, with 12 bases between. The sequenced CDR3 bases are TGTGCCAGCAGCTTAGATAGCGGAGCCGTCTACGAG. This gives the protein CASSLDSGAVYE. The complete CDR3 reads CASSLDSGAVYEQYF.

Many counts were recorded for this clone. The CDR3 end lies 3 residues beyond the end of the read and is filled in from the germline J gene. This sequence joins TRBV2 and TRBJ2-1, with 10 nucleotides matching TRBD1. The V segment lost 7 bases and the J segment 9 bases; nucleotides outside the gene matches: 6. The CDR3 has 13 residues. Germline V gives CDR1 SNHLY, CDR2 FYNNEI. CDR3 residues: CASNPTGGAEQFF. Partial CDR3 DNA: TGTGCCAGCAACCCGACAGGGGGCGCTGAG. Filled out from reference TRBV2 and TRBJ2-1, the complete variable domain reads EPEVTQTPSHQVTQMGQEVILRCVPISNHLYFYWYRQILGQKVEFLVSFYNNEISEKSEIFDDQFSVERPDGSNFTLKIRSTKLEDSAMYFCASNPTGGAEQFFGPGTRLTVL.

This clone was recorded many times. The DNA ends 3 residues before the CDR3 does, and the rest of the CDR3 is filled in from the germline J gene. V and J are TRBV7-6 and TRBJ2-5; the match to TRBD1 covers 7 bases. The CDR3 covers 14 residues. The germline V gene has CDR1 SGHVS and CDR2 FNYEAQ. V gave up 5 bases and J gave up 0 bases; unmatched junction bases: 3. The sequenced part of the CDR3 DNA is TGTGCCAGCAGCCAGGGACAGTACCAAGAGACC. Its translation: CASSQGQYQET. The full CDR3 is CASSQGQYQETQYF.

This clone occurred many times. The read falls 3 residues short of the CDR3 end, and the missing part is taken from the germline J gene. The rearrangement joins TRBV30 to TRBJ1-2, with 9 bases aligning to TRBD1. Germline trimming cut 3 bases from V and 4 bases from J; bases unmatched to any gene: 12. This CDR3 is built from 16 residues. Looked up from germline, CDR1 is GTSNPN and CDR2 is SVGIG (reference sequence). The covered CDR3 bases are TGTGCCTGGAGGCCCGCGGGGGGACAGGGAGGCTATGGC. Its protein product is CAWRPAGGQGGYG. The CDR3, in full, reads CAWRPAGGQGGYGYTF.